One and the same sample provided the 30 T cell receptor beta chains below, sequenced in a study of T-cell reconstitution after alpha-beta-depleted transplantation in children. The library targeted TCRbeta and was prepared with unique molecular identifiers. TCRdb recomputed calls from the PCR reads with MiXCR, one row per CDR3 protein. The repertoire holds around 300,000 distinct CDR3 sequences, with around a tenth as singletons. This sample comprised PBMCs, obtained before TCRalphabeta/CD19-depleted stem cell transplant. These receptors all stem from a boy younger than two with acute myeloid leukemia, due to receive a stem cell transplant.

This clonotype occurred many times. The chain has TRBV4-3 and TRBJ2-7; 9 bases are a match to TRBD1. Trimming removed 3 bases from V and 2 bases from J; junction bases left unmatched: 5. CDR1 and CDR2 (germline): LGHNA, YSLEER. The CDR3 length is 15 residues. CDR3 DNA: TGCGCCAGCAGCCAGGACAGGGGTAATACCTACGAGCAGTACTTC. This encodes CASSQDRGNTYEQYF.

V usage is TRBV20-1 and J usage is TRBJ1-1; no reliable D call. V gave up 6 bases and J gave up 5 bases, with 7 bases separating them. The CDR3 runs to 10 residues. The germline V gene encodes CDR1 DFQATT and CDR2 SNEGSKA (reference sequence). CDR3: CSAPFTEAFF. In DNA, the CDR3 is TGCAGTGCCCCCTTTACTGAAGCTTTCTTT.

This clonotype was detected many times. J is TRBJ2-7 and V is TRBV11-1; the D is unclear. Germline V lookup: CDR1 SGHAT, CDR2 FQDESV (reference sequence). The CDR3 has 20 amino acids. Trimming cost V 5 bases and J 5 bases, with 34 bases left between them. CDR3 in amino acids: CASSPSSTEARSFSWNEQYF. The DNA of the CDR3 is TGTGCCAGCAGCCCGAGTAGTACAGAGGCTCGTAGTTTCTCATGGAACGAGCAGTACTTC.

The genes are TRBV7-2 and TRBJ1-5, with D hard to call. The CDR3 length is 16 residues. CDR1 and CDR2 (germline): SGHTA, FQGNSA. The V end lost 1 base, the J end lost 3 bases, and 13 bases lay between the germline ends. CDR3 bases: TGTGCCAGCAGCTTAGTGGCCACAAGGGTCAATCAGCCCCAGCATTTT. Translating it yields CASSLVATRVNQPQHF.

This clonotype appeared many times. The chain combines TRBV5-6 with TRBJ2-1; 7 nucleotides align to TRBD1. CDR3 length: 14 residues. Germline V gives CDR1 SGHDT, CDR2 YYEEEE. The J segment lost 4 bases and the V segment lost 4 bases, leaving 5 bases of the junction unmatched. The CDR3 loop reads CASSPLGQYNEQFF. Written as DNA, the CDR3 is TGTGCCAGCAGCCCCTTGGGACAGTACAATGAGCAGTTCTTC.

In this sample, this clonotype turned up many times. The V gene is TRBV7-2, the J gene TRBJ2-2, with unresolved D. CDR1 is SGHTA, CDR2 FQGNSA, per germline. CDR3 size: 15 residues. The V gene lost 0 bases and the J gene lost 6 bases, with 11 bases spanning the gap. The CDR3 is CASSLALGISGELFF. The CDR3 bases are TGTGCCAGCAGCTTAGCTCTAGGGATTTCCGGGGAGCTGTTTTTT. Using reference TRBV7-2 and TRBJ2-2 for the parts outside the CDR3, the full variable domain is GAGVSQSPSNKVTEKGKDVELRCDPISGHTALYWYRQSLGQGLEFLIYFQGNSAPDKSGLPSDRFSAERTGGSVSTLTIQRTQQEDSAVYLCASSLALGISGELFFGEGSRLTVL.

This chain links TRBV28 with TRBJ1-3; D possibly corresponds to TRBD1 (6 bases). The germline V gene encodes CDR1 MDHEN and CDR2 SYDVKM. The CDR3 contains 16 residues. V lost 7 bases, J lost 3 bases, and 19 bases lay in between. The CDR3 DNA reads TGTGCCAGCACTTTCCGGGGGCGCCCAGATGGAAACACCATATATTTT. This codes for CASTFRGRPDGNTIYF.

This clonotype appeared many times. The V call is TRBV29-1, the J call TRBJ2-7; D perhaps matches TRBD2 (7 bases). Looked up from germline, CDR1 is SQVTM and CDR2 is ANQGSEA. The CDR3 covers 14 residues. Trimming cost V 6 bases and J 5 bases, with 20 bases left between them. CDR3 in amino acids: CSVRRGEGRDEQYF. The CDR3 DNA follows: TGCAGCGTAAGGAGGGGGGAGGGCCGGGACGAGCAGTACTTC.

This clonotype has a count of ten or more. The J gene is TRBJ2-2, the V gene TRBV4-1, with D perhaps matching TRBD1 (6 bases). CDR1 is MGHRA, CDR2 YSYEKL, per germline. The CDR3 length is 17 residues. Trimming stripped 5 bases from V and 0 bases from J, with 16 bases between. The CDR3 sequence: CASSENAGTTNTGELFF. The CDR3 DNA sequence: TGCGCCAGCAGCGAAAATGCCGGGACAACGAACACCGGGGAGCTGTTTTTT.

The sample holds a few counts of this clonotype. The chain couples TRBV5-1 to TRBJ2-5; 7 bases align to TRBD2. The germline CDR1 and CDR2 sequences are SGHRS and YFSETQ. CDR3 length: 12 residues. The junction had 7 bases not matched to a gene; V was cut back by 7 bases and J by 7 bases. The CDR3 region has the DNA TGCGCCAGCTTGGACTGGGGGGGGACCCAGTACTTC. Translating gives CASLDWGGTQYF.

This clonotype was observed a few times. The chain joins TRBV6-2 or TRBV6-3 to TRBJ2-5, with TRBD1 identical over 10 bases. The V segment lost 5 bases and the J segment 4 bases; nucleotides outside the gene matches: 7. Per the germline V gene, CDR1 is MNHEY and CDR2 is SVGEGT. The CDR3 has 15 amino acids. Here the CDR3 DNA reads TGTGCCAGCAGTCCGGACAGGGGGGGGGGAGAGACCCAGTACTTC. Its translation is CASSPDRGGGETQYF.

In its sample, this clonotype was seen many times. V and J are TRBV7-2 and TRBJ1-4, with 7 bases that match TRBD1. Germline CDR1 reads SGHTA; CDR2 reads FQGNSA. V dropped 5 bases and J dropped 7; count of bases not matched to a gene: 7. The CDR3 totals 14 residues. CDR3 in DNA: TGTGCCAGCAGCCGGGACAGCACTTTTGAAAAACTGTTTTTT. This encodes CASSRDSTFEKLFF. The full variable domain, its missing parts supplied by reference TRBV7-2 and TRBJ1-4, is GAGVSQSPSNKVTEKGKDVELRCDPISGHTALYWYRQSLGQGLEFLIYFQGNSAPDKSGLPSDRFSAERTGGSVSTLTIQRTQQEDSAVYLCASSRDSTFEKLFFGSGTQLSVL.

This clonotype has only one observation. The V and J genes are TRBV2 and TRBJ1-5; 7 positions agree with TRBD1. The germline V gene encodes CDR1 SNHLY and CDR2 FYNNEI. This CDR3 region has 19 residues. CDR3 region: CTICSRGGRGLFSNQPQHF. The CDR3 DNA sequence: TGTACCATCTGTTCTAGGGGAGGAAGGGGGCTGTTTAGCAATCAGCCCCAGCATTTT.

This clonotype occurred many times. The gene calls are TRBV4-3 and TRBJ1-5; D unresolved. The germline V gene has CDR1 LGHNA and CDR2 YSLEER. The CDR3 covers 16 residues. V was shortened by 0 bases and J by 0 bases, with 9 bases between the two germline ends. DNA for the CDR3: TGCGCCAGCAGCCAAGATCGCTTCCTTAGCAATCAGCCCCAGCATTTT. It is translated as CASSQDRFLSNQPQHF.

This clonotype was counted ten times or more. The genes are TRBV20-1 and TRBJ2-3; 9 positions agree with TRBD2. The CDR3 contains 13 residues. The V gene's germline CDR1 is DFQATT and CDR2 SNEGSKA (reference sequence). V was clipped by 3 bases and J by 5 bases; unmatched bases: 3. The DNA of the CDR3 is TGCAGTGCTAGGGCGGGAGGGCAAGATACGCAGTATTTT. Residues: CSARAGGQDTQYF.

This clonotype was counted at least ten times. This sequence joins TRBV9 and TRBJ2-7; tentatively, D is TRBD1 (6 bases). The CDR3 totals 12 residues. Germline CDR1 is SGDLS and CDR2 is YYNGEE. Trimming left V 3 bases short and J 5 bases short, with 9 bases between. CDR3 amino acids: CASSATGNEQYF. The DNA for the CDR3 is TGTGCCAGCAGCGCGACAGGAAACGAGCAGTACTTC.

The sample holds a few counts of this clonotype. The chain employs TRBV7-9 and TRBJ2-7, with D tentatively TRBD1 or TRBD2 (5 bases each). The CDR3 is 12 amino acids. The germline V gene encodes CDR1 SEHNR and CDR2 FQNEAQ (reference sequence). V lost 5 bases and J lost 6, with 11 bases in between. In DNA, the CDR3 is TGTGCCAGCAGCCCGGGACCGGGCGAGCAGTACTTC. Its translation is CASSPGPGEQYF.

In this sample, this clonotype turned up many times. V gene TRBV19 combines with J gene TRBJ2-3; D is unresolved. Germline V gene data show CDR1 as LNHDA and CDR2 as SQIVND (reference sequence). V lost 7 bases, J lost 1 base, and 9 bases lay in between. The length of the CDR3 is 13 residues. CDR3 DNA: TGTGCCAGTAAAAGTCTCGGCACAGATACGCAGTATTTT. This gives the protein CASKSLGTDTQYF.

This chain connects TRBV7-9 to TRBJ1-5; 8 bases fit TRBD1. V dropped 0 bases and J dropped 6; count of bases not matched to a gene: 10. CDR3 length: 17 amino acids. Germline V CDR1 and CDR2: SEHNR, FQNEAQ (reference sequence). The DNA for the CDR3 is TGTGCCAGCAGCTTAGCGGGCTACAGGGGGTCGGGTCAGCCCCAGCATTTT. This translates into CASSLAGYRGSGQPQHF.

This clonotype was picked up many times. The chain is built from TRBV12-5 and TRBJ1-2; no firm D call. Trimming stripped 4 bases from V and 1 base from J, with 4 bases between. The CDR3 runs 12 residues. Germline CDR1 and CDR2: LGHNT and FRNRAP. CDR3 protein: CASGYGNYGYTF. DNA of the CDR3: TGTGCTAGTGGTTACGGTAACTATGGCTACACCTTC.

This clonotype has ten or more counts. The genes are TRBV5-1 and TRBJ2-1; D gene unclear. V lost 4 bases to trimming and J lost 10 bases, with 15 bases between them. The CDR3 covers 13 residues. The germline V gene has CDR1 SGHRS and CDR2 YFSETQ. In nucleotides, the CDR3 is TGCGCCAGCAGCGCCCTGAATTTAGCAGAGCAGTTCTTC. It translates to CASSALNLAEQFF.

This clonotype was observed at least ten times. V usage is TRBV29-1 and J usage is TRBJ2-4; TRBD1 is a possible D gene (6 bases). V was trimmed by 3 bases and J by 1 base, leaving 13 bases between them. CDR1 and CDR2 from the germline V gene are SQVTM and ANQGSEA. The CDR3 sequence is 15 residues long. CDR3 sequence: CSVEGTSDAKNIQYF. The CDR3 DNA is TGCAGCGTTGAGGGGACATCCGACGCCAAAAACATTCAGTACTTC.

The genes are TRBV28 and TRBJ1-3; 8 bases are shared with TRBD1. This CDR3 comprises 14 residues. The germline CDR1 and CDR2 sequences are MDHEN and SYDVKM. The trim removed 4 bases at V and 7 bases at J, leaving 6 bases unmatched. CDR3 sequence: CASSSGQASNTIYF. The CDR3 nucleotides read TGTGCCAGCAGTTCGGGACAGGCGTCGAACACCATATATTTT. The complete variable domain, with remaining parts taken from reference TRBV28 and TRBJ1-3, reads DVKVTQSSRYLVKRTGEKVFLECVQDMDHENMFWYRQDPGLGLRLIYFSYDVKMKEKGDIPEGYSVSREKKERFSLILESASTNQTSMYLCASSSGQASNTIYFGEGSWLTVV.

The sample holds many counts of this clonotype. The CDR3 DNA is TGTGCCAGCAGTGTCATAGAGACCCAGTACTTC. The encoded protein is CASSVIETQYF. V is TRBV2 and J is TRBJ2-5, with no clear D. V lost 4 bases to trimming and J lost 4 bases, with 4 bases between them. The CDR3 length is 11 residues. Germline CDR1 SNHLY, CDR2 FYNNEI.

This clonotype has at least ten counts. The chain joins TRBV2 to TRBJ2-3; D is ambiguous. Germline CDR1 is SNHLY and CDR2 is FYNNEI. The CDR3 runs 18 residues. Trimming left V 3 bases short and J 1 base short, with 20 bases between. CDR3 sequence reads: CASSDVGPAVARTDTQYF. The CDR3 nucleotides read TGTGCCAGCAGTGATGTAGGCCCCGCGGTAGCCCGCACAGATACGCAGTATTTT.

This clonotype was seen only a few times. The junction departs from germline at one end; a sequencing error may be responsible. The rearrangement uses TRBV12-3 or TRBV12-4 and TRBJ2-7; 8 positions match TRBD2. The CDR3 is 18 amino acids. The CDR3 protein is CTSSLVLTSGGSSYEQYF. The CDR3 DNA is TGTACCAGCAGTTTAGTTCTTACTAGCGGTGGGAGCTCCTACGAGCAGTACTTC.

This clonotype was observed many times. V is TRBV28 and J is TRBJ2-5; D is possibly TRBD2 (6 bases). Per germline, CDR1 MDHEN and CDR2 SYDVKM. This CDR3 is 14 amino acids long. V was trimmed by 3 bases and J by 4 bases, leaving 12 bases between them. Here the CDR3 DNA reads TGTGCCAGCAGTTTTCACGGGACTGGAGAGACCCAGTACTTC. Translated: CASSFHGTGETQYF.

At least ten counts were recorded for this clonotype. The CDR3 region has the DNA TGTGCCAGTCAAGGCCTTCCGGACTCACCCCTCCACTTT. It encodes CASQGLPDSPLHF. The rearrangement joins TRBV6-1 to TRBJ1-6; no definite D call. This CDR3 has 13 residues. The ends were cut back, 9 bases at V and 10 bases at J, with 16 bases in the middle. CDR1 and CDR2 from the germline V gene are MNHNS and SASEGT.

At least ten counts were recorded for this clonotype. The rearrangement joins TRBV9 to TRBJ2-7; 7 bases align to TRBD2. The V gene end was trimmed by 0 bases and the J gene end by 4 bases; junction bases not matched to a gene: 10. Germline lookup yields CDR1 SGDLS and CDR2 YYNGEE. The CDR3 totals 16 residues. Written as DNA, the CDR3 is TGTGCCAGCAGCGTAGATTCTAACGGGAGGCTGTACGAGCAGTACTTC. Protein sequence: CASSVDSNGRLYEQYF.

This clonotype was seen repeatedly, ten times or more. The CDR3 sequence: CASSFAGVTEAFF. CDR3 sequence (DNA): TGTGCCAGCAGCTTCGCAGGGGTGACTGAAGCTTTCTTT. This chain connects TRBV5-6 to TRBJ1-1; tentative D call: TRBD1 (6 bases). Deletions cut 2 bases from V and 5 bases from J, with 10 bases between. This CDR3 is 13 amino acids long. Germline lookup yields CDR1 SGHDT and CDR2 YYEEEE.